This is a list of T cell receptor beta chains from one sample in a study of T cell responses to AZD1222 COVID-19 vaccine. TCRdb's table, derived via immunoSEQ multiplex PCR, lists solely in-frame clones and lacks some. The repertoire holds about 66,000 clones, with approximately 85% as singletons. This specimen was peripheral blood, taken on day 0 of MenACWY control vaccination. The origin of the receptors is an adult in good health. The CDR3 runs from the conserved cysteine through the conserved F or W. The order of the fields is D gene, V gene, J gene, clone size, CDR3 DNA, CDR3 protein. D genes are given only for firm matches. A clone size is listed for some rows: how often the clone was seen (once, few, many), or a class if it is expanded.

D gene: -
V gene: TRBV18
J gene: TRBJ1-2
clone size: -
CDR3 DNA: TGTGCCAGCACCCGGGCCCCCTCGCTCTATGGCTACACCTTC
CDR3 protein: CASTRAPSLYGYTF

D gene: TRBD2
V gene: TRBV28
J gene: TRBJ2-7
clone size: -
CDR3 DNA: TGTGCCAGCAGTTCCCCCACTAGCGGGAAGGTCTCCGAGCAGTACTTC
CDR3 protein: CASSSPTSGKVSEQYF

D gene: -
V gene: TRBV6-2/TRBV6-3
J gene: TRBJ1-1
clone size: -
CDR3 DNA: TGTGCCAGCAGTTACGGGTTAGGAACTGAAGCTTTCTTT
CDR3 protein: CASSYGLGTEAFF

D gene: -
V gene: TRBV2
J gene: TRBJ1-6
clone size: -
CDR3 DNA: TGTGCCAGCAGTGAAGTGGGGTTTGATTCACCCCTCCACTTT
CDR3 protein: CASSEVGFDSPLHF

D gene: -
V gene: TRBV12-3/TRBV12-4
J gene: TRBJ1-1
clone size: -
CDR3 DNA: TGTGCCAGCAGTTTAACGCGTGTTGGAGAAGCTTTCTTT
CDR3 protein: CASSLTRVGEAFF

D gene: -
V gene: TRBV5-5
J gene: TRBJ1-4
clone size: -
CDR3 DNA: TGTGCCAGCAGCCTTCAGGGCATCAGCGAAAAACTGTTTTTT
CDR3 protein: CASSLQGISEKLFF

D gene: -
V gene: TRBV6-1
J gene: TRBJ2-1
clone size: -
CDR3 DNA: TGTGCCAGCAGTGAATACCGCGCCTTACAGTTCTTC
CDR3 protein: CASSEYRALQFF

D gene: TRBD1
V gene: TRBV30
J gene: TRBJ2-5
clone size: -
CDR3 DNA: TGTGCCTGGACCCCTAACAGGGGGCAGACCCAGTACTTC
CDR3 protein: CAWTPNRGQTQYF

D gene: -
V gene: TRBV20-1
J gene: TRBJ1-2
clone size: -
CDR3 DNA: TGCAGTGGTAACGGCGGCCATGGCTACACCTTC
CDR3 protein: CSGNGGHGYTF

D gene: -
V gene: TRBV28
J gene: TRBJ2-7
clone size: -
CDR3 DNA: TGTGCCAGCAGTTCCCTGACAGGAGGTTCCTACGAGCAGTACTTC
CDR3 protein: CASSSLTGGSYEQYF

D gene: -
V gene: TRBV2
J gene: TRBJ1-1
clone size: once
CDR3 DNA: TGTGCCAGCAGTGCTCCCTGGGCCATCTATGAAGCTTTCTTT
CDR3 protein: CASSAPWAIYEAFF

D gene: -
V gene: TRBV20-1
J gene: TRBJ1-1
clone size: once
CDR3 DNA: TGCAGTGCTAAGGGGACTGAAGCTTTCTTT
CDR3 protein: CSAKGTEAFF

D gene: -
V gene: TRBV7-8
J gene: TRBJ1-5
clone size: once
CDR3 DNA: TGTGCCAGCAGCTTAGCGGGAGGTAGCAATCAGCCCCAGCATTTT
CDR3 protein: CASSLAGGSNQPQHF

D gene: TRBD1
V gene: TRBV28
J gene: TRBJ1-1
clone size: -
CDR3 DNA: TGTGCCAGCAGAAACAGGGGGGGAGCTTTCTTT
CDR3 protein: CASRNRGGAFF

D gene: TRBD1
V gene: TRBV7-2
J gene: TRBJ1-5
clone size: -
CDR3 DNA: TGTGCCAGCAGCGCCAACAGGGGGCGTCAGCCCCAGCATTTT
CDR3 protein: CASSANRGRQPQHF

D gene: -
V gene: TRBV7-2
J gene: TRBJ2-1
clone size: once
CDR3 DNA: TGTGCCAGCACCCAGAGGACTTTGGGGTACAATGAGCAGTTCTTC
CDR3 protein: CASTQRTLGYNEQFF

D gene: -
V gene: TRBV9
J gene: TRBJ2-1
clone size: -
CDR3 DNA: TGTGCCAGCAGCGCCGGATTAGGGCACAATGAGCAGTTCTTC
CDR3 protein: CASSAGLGHNEQFF

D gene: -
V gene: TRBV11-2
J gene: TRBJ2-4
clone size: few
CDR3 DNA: TGTGCCAGCAGCTTATTCATCCAAGCCAAAAACATTCAGTACTTC
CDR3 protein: CASSLFIQAKNIQYF

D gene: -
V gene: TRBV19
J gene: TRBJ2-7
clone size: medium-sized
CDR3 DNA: TGTGCCAGTCGAGGTGGGGGGACCTACGAGCAGTACTTC
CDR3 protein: CASRGGGTYEQYF

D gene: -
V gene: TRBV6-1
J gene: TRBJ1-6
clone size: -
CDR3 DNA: TGTGCCAGCAGTGAGCCGGGACCGTCTAATTCACCCCTCCACTTT
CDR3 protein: CASSEPGPSNSPLHF

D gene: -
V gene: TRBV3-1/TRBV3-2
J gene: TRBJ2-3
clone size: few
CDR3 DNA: TGTGCCAGCAGCCAAGGGCACGGTACAGATACGCAGTATTTT
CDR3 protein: CASSQGHGTDTQYF

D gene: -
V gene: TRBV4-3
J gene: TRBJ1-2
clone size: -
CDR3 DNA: TGCGCCAGCAGCCAATCAATCCGAAACTATGGCTACACCTTC
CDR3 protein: CASSQSIRNYGYTF

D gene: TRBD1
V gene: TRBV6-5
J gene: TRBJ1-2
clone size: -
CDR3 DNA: TGTGCCACTTTGGGACAGGGGGCAATCTATGGCTACACCTTC
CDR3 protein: CATLGQGAIYGYTF

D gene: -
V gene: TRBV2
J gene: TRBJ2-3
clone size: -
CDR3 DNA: TGTGCCAGCAGGCTAGAAATAAGCACAGATACGCAGTATTTT
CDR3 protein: CASRLEISTDTQYF

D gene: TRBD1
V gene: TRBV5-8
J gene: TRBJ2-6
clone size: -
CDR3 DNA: TGTGCCAGCAGCTGGACAGGCCACTCTGGGGCCAACGTCCTGACTTTC
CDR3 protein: CASSWTGHSGANVLTF

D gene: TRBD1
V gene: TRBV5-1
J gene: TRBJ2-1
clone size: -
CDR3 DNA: TGCGCCAGCAGCTGGGGACAGTCTGAGCAGTTCTTC
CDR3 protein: CASSWGQSEQFF

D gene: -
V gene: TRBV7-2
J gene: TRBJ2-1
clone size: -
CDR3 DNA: TGTGCCAGCAGCTTAGCGGGCGGGCGTACCTACAATGAGCAGTTCTTC
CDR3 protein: CASSLAGGRTYNEQFF

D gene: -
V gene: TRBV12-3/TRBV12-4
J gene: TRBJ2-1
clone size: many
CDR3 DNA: TGTGCCAGCAGTGCGGTGGGTGAGCAGTTCTTC
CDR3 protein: CASSAVGEQFF

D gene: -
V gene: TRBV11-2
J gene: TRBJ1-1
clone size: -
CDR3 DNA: TGTGCCAGCAGCTTAAATACGAACACTGAAGCTTTCTTT
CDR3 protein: CASSLNTNTEAFF

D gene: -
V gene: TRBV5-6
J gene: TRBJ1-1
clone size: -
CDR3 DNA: TGTGCCAGCAGCATAAGGTGGATGAACACTGAAGCTTTCTTT
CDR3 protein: CASSIRWMNTEAFF

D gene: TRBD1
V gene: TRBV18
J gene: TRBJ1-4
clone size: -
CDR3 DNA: TGTGCCAGCTCATTACGACAGGGACGTTCGGATGAAAAACTGTTTTTT
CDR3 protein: CASSLRQGRSDEKLFF

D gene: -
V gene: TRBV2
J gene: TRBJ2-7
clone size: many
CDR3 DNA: TGTGCCAGCAGTGACGCGGGACCCTACGAGCAGTACTTC
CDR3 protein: CASSDAGPYEQYF

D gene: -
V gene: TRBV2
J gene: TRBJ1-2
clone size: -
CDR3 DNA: TGTGCCAGCTTTCAAGACTATGGCTACACCTTC
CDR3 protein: CASFQDYGYTF

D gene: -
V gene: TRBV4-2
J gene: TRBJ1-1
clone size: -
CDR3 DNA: TGTGCCAGCAGCCAAGGTTCAGCCGGGACATTGAACACTGAAGCTTTCTTT
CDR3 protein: CASSQGSAGTLNTEAFF

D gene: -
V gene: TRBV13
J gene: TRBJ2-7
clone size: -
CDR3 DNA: TGTGCCAGCAGCTTAGGCCGGAGCTCCTACGAGCAGTACTTC
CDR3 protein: CASSLGRSSYEQYF

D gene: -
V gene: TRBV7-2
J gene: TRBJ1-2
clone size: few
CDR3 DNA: TGTGCCAGCAGTCTTGGGGCGGAAGGCTACACCTTC
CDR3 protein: CASSLGAEGYTF

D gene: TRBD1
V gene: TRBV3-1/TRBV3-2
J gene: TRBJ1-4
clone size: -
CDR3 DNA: TGTGCCAGCAGCCAAGGAGGTAGAAGGACAGGGGGTGAAAAACTGTTTTTT
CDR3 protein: CASSQGGRRTGGEKLFF

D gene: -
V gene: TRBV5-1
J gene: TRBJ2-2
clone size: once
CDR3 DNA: TGCGCCAGCAGCTTGGCCACCCACACCGGGGAGCTGTTTTTT
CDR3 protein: CASSLATHTGELFF

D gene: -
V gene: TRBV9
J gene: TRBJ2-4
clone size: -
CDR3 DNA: TGTGCCAGCAGCGTAGAACCAGGGTCCAAAAACATTCAGTACTTC
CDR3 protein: CASSVEPGSKNIQYF

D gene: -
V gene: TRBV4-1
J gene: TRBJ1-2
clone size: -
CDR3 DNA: TGCGCCAGCAGCCCTAGGGTCTGGGATTCCGGCGATGGCTACACCTTC
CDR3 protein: CASSPRVWDSGDGYTF

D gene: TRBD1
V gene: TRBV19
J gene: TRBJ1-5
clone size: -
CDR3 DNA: TGTGCCAGTTCCTATGGGACAGCGAGCAATCAGCCCCAGCATTTT
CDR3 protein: CASSYGTASNQPQHF

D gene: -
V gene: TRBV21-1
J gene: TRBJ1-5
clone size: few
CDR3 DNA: TGTGCCAGCAGCAAAGGAATGTCCGGGAAAATCTATCAGCCCCAGCATTTT
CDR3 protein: CASSKGMSGKIYQPQHF

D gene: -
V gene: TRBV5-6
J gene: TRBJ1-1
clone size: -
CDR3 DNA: TGTGCCAGCAGCTTGAATACTGAAGCTTTCTTT
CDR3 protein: CASSLNTEAFF

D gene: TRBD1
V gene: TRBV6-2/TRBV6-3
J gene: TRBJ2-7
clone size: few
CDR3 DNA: TGTGCCAGCAGTTATTCGGACAGGGCGTACGAGCAGTACTTC
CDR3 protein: CASSYSDRAYEQYF

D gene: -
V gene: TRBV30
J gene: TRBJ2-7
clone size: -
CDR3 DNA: TGTGCCTGGAGTGTAGGGGGGGCACGAAGCTTATATGACGAGCAGTACTTC
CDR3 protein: CAWSVGGARSLYDEQYF

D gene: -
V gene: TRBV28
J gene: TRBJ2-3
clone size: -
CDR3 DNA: TGTGCCAGCAGCCTGACAGATACGCAGTATTTT
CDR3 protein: CASSLTDTQYF

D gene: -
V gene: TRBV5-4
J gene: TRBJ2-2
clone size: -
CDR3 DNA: TGTGCCAGCAGCTTGCCGGGTCCGAACACCGGGGAGCTGTTTTTT
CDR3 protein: CASSLPGPNTGELFF